The next 4 T cell receptor beta chains were all read from a single sample in a study of response to subunit inactivated influenza vaccine. TCRdb independently ran MiXCR on the RT-PCR reads; one entry per CDR3 protein. The sample has 550,000 to 800,000 distinct CDR3 sequences, about 14% seen once. Source: PBMCs from blood, taken around 15 days before vaccination. The source of these receptors is a man aged 50 or older who received an inactivated influenza vaccine.

The chain joins TRBV28 to TRBJ1-5, with D possibly matching TRBD1 (6 bases). V was trimmed by 6 bases and J by 4 bases, leaving 16 bases between them. CDR1 and CDR2 (germline): MDHEN, SYDVKM. The CDR3 spans 15 residues. The CDR3 loop is CASRPGVWENQPQHF. CDR3 bases: TGTGCCAGCAGGCCAGGGGTATGGGAGAATCAGCCCCAGCATTTT.

This clonotype was seen only a few times. V is TRBV3-1 and J is TRBJ2-5; TRBD2 might be the D (6 bases). CDR1 and CDR2 from the germline V gene are LGHDT and YNNKEL (reference sequence). V lost 4 bases and J lost 3, with 6 bases in between. CDR3 size: 12 residues. CDR3: CASSRLEETQYF. The CDR3 nucleotides read TGTGCCAGCAGCCGACTAGAAGAGACCCAGTACTTC.

This clonotype was counted between two and nine times. The rearrangement uses TRBV11-2 and TRBJ2-3; D unclear. CDR1 SGHAT and CDR2 FQNNGV come from the germline V gene. V shed 5 bases and J shed 0 bases, with 12 bases lying between them. There are 15 residues in the CDR3. CDR3 sequence: CASSPERPSTDTQYF. The CDR3 bases are TGTGCCAGCAGCCCCGAGAGGCCTAGCACAGATACGCAGTATTTT. Drawing the rest from reference TRBV11-2 and TRBJ2-3, the complete variable domain is EAGVAQSPRYKIIEKRQSVAFWCNPISGHATLYWYQQILGQGPKLLIQFQNNGVVDDSQLPKDRFSAERLKGVDSTLKIQPAKLEDSAVYLCASSPERPSTDTQYFGPGTRLTVL.

The chain uses TRBV30 and TRBJ2-7; D not resolved. V lost 4 bases to trimming and J lost 1 base, with 14 bases between them. The CDR3 is 14 amino acids. Per the germline V gene, CDR1 is GTSNPN and CDR2 is SVGIG (reference sequence). CDR3 coding DNA: TGTGCCTGGAAACCGACCCCTGGGTCCTACGAGCAGTACTTC. Translation gives CAWKPTPGSYEQYF. The entire variable domain, with the rest obtained from reference TRBV30 and TRBJ2-7, is as follows: SQTIHQWPATLVQPVGSPLSLECTVEGTSNPNLYWYRQAAGRGLQLLFYSVGIGQISSEVPQNLSASRPQDRQFILSSKKLLLSDSGFYLCAWKPTPGSYEQYFGPGTRLTVT.